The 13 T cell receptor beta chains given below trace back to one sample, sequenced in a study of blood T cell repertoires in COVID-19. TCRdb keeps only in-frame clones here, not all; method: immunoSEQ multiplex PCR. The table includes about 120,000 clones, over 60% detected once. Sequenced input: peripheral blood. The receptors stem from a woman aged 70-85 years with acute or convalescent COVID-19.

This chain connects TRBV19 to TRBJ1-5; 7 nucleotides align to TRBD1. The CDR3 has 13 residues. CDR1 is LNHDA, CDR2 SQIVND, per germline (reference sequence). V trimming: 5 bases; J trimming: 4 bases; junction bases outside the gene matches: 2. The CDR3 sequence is CASSPDRNQPQHF. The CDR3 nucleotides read TGTGCCAGTAGTCCGGACAGGAATCAGCCCCAGCATTTT.

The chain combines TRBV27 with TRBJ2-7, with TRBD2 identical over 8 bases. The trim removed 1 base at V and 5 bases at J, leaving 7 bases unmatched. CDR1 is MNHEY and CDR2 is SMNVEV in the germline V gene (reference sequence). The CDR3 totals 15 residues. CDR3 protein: CASSLFPPRGDEQYF. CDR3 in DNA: TGTGCCAGCAGTTTATTCCCACCGCGGGGGGACGAGCAGTACTTC.

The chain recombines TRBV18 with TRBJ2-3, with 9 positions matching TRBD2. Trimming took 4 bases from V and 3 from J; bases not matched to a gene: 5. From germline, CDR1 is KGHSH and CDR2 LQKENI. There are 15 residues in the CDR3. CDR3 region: CASSRRGGLTDTQYF. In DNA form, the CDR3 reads TGTGCCAGCTCACGGCGGGGGGGCCTGACAGATACGCAGTATTTT. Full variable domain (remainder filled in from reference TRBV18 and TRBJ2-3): NAGVMQNPRHLVRRRGQEARLRCSPMKGHSHVYWYRQLPEEGLKFMVYLQKENIIDESGMPKERFSAEFPKEGPSILRIQQVVRGDSAAYFCASSRRGGLTDTQYFGPGTRLTVL.

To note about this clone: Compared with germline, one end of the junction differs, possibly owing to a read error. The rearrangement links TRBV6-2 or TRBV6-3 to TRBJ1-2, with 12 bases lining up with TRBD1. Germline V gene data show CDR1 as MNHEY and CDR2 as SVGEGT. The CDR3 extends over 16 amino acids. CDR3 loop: CASSYSPGQGALGYTF. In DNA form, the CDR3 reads TGTGCCAGTAGTTACTCCCCGGGACAGGGGGCGCTTGGCTACACCTTC.

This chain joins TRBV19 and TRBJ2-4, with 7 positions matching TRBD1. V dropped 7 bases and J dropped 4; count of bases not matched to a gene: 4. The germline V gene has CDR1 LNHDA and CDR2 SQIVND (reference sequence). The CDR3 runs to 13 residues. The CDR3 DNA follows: TGTGCCAGTACGGGACAGCGGAAAAACATTCAGTACTTC. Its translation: CASTGQRKNIQYF.

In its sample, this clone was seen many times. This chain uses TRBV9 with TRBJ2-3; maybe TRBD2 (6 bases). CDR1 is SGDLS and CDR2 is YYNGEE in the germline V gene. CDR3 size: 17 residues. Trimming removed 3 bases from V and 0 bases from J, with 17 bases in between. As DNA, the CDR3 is TGTGCCAGCAGCGCGACCGGGGGTCTCCATAGCACAGATACGCAGTATTTT. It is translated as CASSATGGLHSTDTQYF.

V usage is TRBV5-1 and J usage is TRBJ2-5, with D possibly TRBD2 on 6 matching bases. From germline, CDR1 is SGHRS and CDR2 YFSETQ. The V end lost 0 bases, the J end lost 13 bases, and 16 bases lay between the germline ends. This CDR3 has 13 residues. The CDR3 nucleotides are TGCGCCAGCAGCTTGGAAGGAGGGCGATCCAGGTACTTC. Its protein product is CASSLEGGRSRYF.

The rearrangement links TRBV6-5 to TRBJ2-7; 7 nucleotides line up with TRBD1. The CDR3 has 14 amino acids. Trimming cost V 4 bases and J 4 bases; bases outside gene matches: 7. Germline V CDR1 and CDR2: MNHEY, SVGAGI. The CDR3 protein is CASSWTGRGYEQYF. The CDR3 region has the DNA TGTGCCAGCAGTTGGACAGGCCGAGGGTACGAGCAGTACTTC.

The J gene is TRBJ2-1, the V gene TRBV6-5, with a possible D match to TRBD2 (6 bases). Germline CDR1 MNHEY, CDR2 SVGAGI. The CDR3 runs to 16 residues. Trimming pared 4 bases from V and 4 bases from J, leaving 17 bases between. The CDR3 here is CASSSSPGLFYNEQFF. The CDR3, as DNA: TGTGCCAGCAGTTCATCCCCGGGACTCTTTTACAATGAGCAGTTCTTC.

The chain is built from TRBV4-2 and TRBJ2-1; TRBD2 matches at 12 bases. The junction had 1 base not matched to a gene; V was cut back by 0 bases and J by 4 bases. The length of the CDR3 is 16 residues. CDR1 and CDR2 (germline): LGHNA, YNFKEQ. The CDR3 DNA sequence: TGTGCCAGCAGCCAAGAACTAGCGGGAGGTTACAATGAGCAGTTCTTC. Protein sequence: CASSQELAGGYNEQFF.

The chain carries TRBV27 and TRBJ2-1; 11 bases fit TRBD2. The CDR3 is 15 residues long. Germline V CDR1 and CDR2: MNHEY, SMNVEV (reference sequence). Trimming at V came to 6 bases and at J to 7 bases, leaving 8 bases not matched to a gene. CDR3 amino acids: CASRVLAGGRNEQFF. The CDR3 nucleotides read TGTGCCAGCAGGGTCTTAGCGGGGGGGCGGAATGAGCAGTTCTTC.

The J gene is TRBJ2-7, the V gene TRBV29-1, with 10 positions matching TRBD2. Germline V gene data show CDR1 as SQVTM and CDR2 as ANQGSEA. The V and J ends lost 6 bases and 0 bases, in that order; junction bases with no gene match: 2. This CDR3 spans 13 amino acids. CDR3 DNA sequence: TGCAGCGTCACTAGCGGGACCTCCTACGAGCAGTACTTC. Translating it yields CSVTSGTSYEQYF.

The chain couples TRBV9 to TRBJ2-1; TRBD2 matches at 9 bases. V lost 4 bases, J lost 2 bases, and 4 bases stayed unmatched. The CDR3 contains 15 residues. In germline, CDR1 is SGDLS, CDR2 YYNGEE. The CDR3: CASSSASGAYNEQFF. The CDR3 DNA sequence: TGTGCCAGCAGCTCCGCTAGCGGGGCCTACAATGAGCAGTTCTTC.